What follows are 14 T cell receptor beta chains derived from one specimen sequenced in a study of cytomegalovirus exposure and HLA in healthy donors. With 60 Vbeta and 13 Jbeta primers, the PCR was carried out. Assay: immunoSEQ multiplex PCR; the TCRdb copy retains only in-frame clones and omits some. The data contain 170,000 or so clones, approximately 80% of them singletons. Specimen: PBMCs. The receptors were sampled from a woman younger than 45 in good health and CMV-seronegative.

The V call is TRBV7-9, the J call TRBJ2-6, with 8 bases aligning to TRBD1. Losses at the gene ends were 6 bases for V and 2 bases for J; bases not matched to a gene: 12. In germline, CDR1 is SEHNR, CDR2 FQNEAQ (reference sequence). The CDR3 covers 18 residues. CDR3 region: CASRPGGVLLAGANVLTF. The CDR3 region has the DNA TGTGCCAGCAGACCAGGGGGCGTATTGCTTGCTGGGGCCAACGTCCTGACTTTC.

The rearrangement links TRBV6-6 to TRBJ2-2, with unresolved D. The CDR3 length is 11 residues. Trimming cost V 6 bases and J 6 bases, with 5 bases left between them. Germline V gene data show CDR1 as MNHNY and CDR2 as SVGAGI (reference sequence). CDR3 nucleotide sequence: TGTGCCAGCAGGGGCCCCGGGGAGCTGTTTTTT. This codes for CASRGPGELFF.

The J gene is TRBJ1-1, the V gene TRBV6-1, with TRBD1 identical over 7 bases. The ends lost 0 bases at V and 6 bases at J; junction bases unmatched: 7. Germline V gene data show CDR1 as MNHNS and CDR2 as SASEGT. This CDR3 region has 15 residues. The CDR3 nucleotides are TGTGCCAGCAGTGAAGCGGCACAGGGGACCCCTGAAGCTTTCTTT. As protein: CASSEAAQGTPEAFF.

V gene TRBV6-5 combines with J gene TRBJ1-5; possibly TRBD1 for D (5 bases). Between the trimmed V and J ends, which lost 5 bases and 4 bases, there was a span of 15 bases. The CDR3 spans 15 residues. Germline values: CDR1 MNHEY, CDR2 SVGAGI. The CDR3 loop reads CASSPGGGINQPQHF. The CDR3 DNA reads TGTGCCAGCAGTCCGGGGGGGGGAATTAATCAGCCCCAGCATTTT.

The CDR3 DNA sequence: TGCAGCGTTGCAGGGCCCTCCCCCACAGATACGCAGTATTTT. Protein product: CSVAGPSPTDTQYF. The chain carries TRBV29-1 and TRBJ2-3; tentatively, D is TRBD1 (5 bases). Germline CDR1 SQVTM, CDR2 ANQGSEA. This CDR3 has 14 amino acids. V lost 4 bases to trimming and J lost 2 bases, with 13 bases between them.

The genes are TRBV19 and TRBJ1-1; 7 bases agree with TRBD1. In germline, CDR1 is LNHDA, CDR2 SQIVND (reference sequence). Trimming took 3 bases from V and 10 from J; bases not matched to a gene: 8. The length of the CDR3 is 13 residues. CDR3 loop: CASSIGQVVPAFF. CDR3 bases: TGTGCCAGTAGTATCGGACAGGTCGTCCCAGCTTTCTTT.

The CDR3 DNA follows: TGTGCCAGCAGCTTAGGGGGAGTGACAGGGGTTGGCTACACCTTC. Amino acids: CASSLGGVTGVGYTF. This sequence joins TRBV11-2 and TRBJ1-2, with 8 bases fitting TRBD1. Germline-derived CDR1 and CDR2 are SGHAT and FQNNGV. The trim removed 1 base at V and 7 bases at J, leaving 8 bases unmatched. This CDR3 comprises 15 residues.

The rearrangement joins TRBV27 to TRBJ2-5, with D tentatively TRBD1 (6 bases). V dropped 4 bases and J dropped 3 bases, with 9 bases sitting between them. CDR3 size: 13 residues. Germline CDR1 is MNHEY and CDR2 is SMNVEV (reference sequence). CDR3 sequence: CASSSYREETQYF. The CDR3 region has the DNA TGTGCCAGCAGTTCGTACAGGGAAGAGACCCAGTACTTC.

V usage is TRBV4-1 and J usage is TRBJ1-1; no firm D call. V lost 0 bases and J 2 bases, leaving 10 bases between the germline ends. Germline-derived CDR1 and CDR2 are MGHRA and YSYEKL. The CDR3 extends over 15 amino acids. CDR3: CASSQDVQVNTEAFF. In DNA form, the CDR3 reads TGCGCCAGCAGCCAAGATGTCCAGGTTAACACTGAAGCTTTCTTT.

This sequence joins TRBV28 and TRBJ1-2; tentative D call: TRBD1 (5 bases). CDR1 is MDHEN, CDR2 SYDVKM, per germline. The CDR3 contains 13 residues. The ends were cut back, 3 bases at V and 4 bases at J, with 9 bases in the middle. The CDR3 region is CASSLGGGYGYTF. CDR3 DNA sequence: TGTGCCAGCAGTTTGGGGGGTGGCTATGGCTACACCTTC.

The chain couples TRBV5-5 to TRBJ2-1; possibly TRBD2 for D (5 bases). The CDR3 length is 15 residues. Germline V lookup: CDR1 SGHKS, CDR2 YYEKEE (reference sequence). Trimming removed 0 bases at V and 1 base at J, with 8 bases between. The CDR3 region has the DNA TGTGCCAGCAGCTTGGGAGGGTCTTCCTACAATGAGCAGTTCTTC. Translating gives CASSLGGSSYNEQFF.

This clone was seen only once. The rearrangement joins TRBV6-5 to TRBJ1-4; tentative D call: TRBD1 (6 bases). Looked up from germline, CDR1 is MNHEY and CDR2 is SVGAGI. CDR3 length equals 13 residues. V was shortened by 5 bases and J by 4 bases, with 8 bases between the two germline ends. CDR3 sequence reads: CASSPRGNEKLFF. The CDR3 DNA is TGTGCCAGCAGTCCCAGGGGTAATGAAAAACTGTTTTTT.

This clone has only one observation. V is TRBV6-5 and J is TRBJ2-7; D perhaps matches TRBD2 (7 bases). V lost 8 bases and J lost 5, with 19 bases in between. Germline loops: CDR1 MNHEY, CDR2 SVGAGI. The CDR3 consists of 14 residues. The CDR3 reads CASGRGGERDEQYF. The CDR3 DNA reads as TGTGCCAGCGGGAGGGGGGGAGAACGGGACGAGCAGTACTTC.

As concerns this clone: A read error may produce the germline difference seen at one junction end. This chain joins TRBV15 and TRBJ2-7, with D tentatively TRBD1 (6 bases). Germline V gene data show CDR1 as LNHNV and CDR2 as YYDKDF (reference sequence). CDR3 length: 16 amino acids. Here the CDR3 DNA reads TGTGCCACCAACAGAGAAGGGGCAGGGGCCCCCTACGAGCAGTACTTC. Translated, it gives CATNREGAGAPYEQYF.